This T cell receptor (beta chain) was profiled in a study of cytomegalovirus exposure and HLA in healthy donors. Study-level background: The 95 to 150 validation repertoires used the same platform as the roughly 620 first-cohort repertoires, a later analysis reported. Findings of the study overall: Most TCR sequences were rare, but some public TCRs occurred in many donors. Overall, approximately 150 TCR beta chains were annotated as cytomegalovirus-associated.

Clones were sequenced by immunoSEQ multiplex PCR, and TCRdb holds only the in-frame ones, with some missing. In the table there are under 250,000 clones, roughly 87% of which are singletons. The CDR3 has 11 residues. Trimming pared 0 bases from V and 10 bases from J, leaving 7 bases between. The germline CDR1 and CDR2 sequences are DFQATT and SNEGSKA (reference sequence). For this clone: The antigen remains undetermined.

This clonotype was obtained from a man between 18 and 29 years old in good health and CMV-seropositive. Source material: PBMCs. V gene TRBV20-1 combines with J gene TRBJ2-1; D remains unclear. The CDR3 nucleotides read TGCAGTGCTAGAGATAGGCTAGAGCAGTTCTTC. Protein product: CSARDRLEQFF.